Each of the 27 T cell receptor beta chains below was sequenced from the same sample in a study of T cell responses to AZD1222 COVID-19 vaccine. The table came from immunoSEQ multiplex PCR; TCRdb's copy has only in-frame clones and leaves some out. The sample carries 120,000 to 150,000 clones, about 90% recorded once. This specimen was peripheral blood, taken 28 days after the second dose of the MenACWY control vaccine. Receptors were obtained from an adult who received the MenACWY meningococcal vaccine as a control.

The rearrangement links TRBV7-2 to TRBJ2-5; D gene unclear. Germline values: CDR1 SGHTA, CDR2 FQGNSA. Trimming took off 3 bases at V and 4 bases at J, with 9 bases between the two ends. The CDR3 extends over 13 amino acids. CDR3 sequence reads: CASSFRWGETQYF. Written as DNA, the CDR3 is TGTGCCAGCAGCTTCCGGTGGGGAGAGACCCAGTACTTC.

The chain recombines TRBV18 with TRBJ1-2; 8 nucleotides align to TRBD1. Unmatched junction bases numbered 17, after V lost 2 bases and J lost 9 bases. CDR1 KGHSH and CDR2 LQKENI come from the germline V gene. The CDR3 extends over 17 amino acids. The CDR3 sequence is CASSPTQVDRDVSRYTF. As DNA, the CDR3 is TGTGCCAGCTCACCAACCCAAGTGGACAGGGACGTTTCGCGCTACACCTTC.

V usage is TRBV13 and J usage is TRBJ2-1; TRBD1 might be the D (5 bases). CDR1 and CDR2 (germline): PRHDT, FYEKMQ (reference sequence). Trimming shortened V by 0 bases and J by 5 bases, and 11 bases separated the two germline ends. The CDR3 extends over 15 amino acids. The CDR3 reads CASSLGPDRNNEQFF. The CDR3 DNA reads TGTGCCAGCAGCTTAGGACCTGACAGAAACAATGAGCAGTTCTTC.

The chain is built from TRBV24-1 and TRBJ2-1, with 7 positions matching TRBD1. V shed 3 bases, J shed 6 bases, and the junction held 13 bases outside the gene matches. Germline loops: CDR1 KGHDR, CDR2 SFDVKD. The CDR3 is made up of 17 amino acids. The CDR3 is CATSDPETGFLFNEQFF. DNA of the CDR3: TGTGCCACCAGTGATCCCGAGACAGGGTTTTTATTCAATGAGCAGTTCTTC.

The sample holds one count of this clone. This chain uses TRBV28 with TRBJ2-7; D may correspond to TRBD1 or TRBD2 (5 bases each). V gave up 3 bases and J gave up 4 bases, with 19 bases separating them. This CDR3 region has 16 residues. Germline V gene lookup returns CDR1 MDHEN and CDR2 SYDVKM. The CDR3 is CASSFGRQGPAYEQYF. In DNA form, the CDR3 reads TGTGCCAGCAGTTTTGGTCGGCAGGGACCAGCTTACGAGCAGTACTTC.

J is TRBJ2-7 and V is TRBV28; 7 bases match TRBD1. The trim removed 2 bases at V and 3 bases at J, leaving 7 bases unmatched. From germline, CDR1 is MDHEN and CDR2 SYDVKM. This CDR3 is 15 amino acids long. CDR3 nucleotides: TGTGCCAGCAGTTTAGCTGACAGGGTTCTCTACGAGCAGTACTTC. Its protein is CASSLADRVLYEQYF.

This clone came up once. This chain connects TRBV7-2 to TRBJ1-2; D is perhaps TRBD1 (5 bases). Germline V gene data show CDR1 as SGHTA and CDR2 as FQGNSA. There are 12 residues in the CDR3. V was pared by 5 bases and J by 7 bases, with 11 bases between. Here the CDR3 DNA reads TGTGCCAGCAGCCGGGGGTCGTCTGGCTACACCTTC. Translating it yields CASSRGSSGYTF.

This chain uses TRBV19 with TRBJ2-5; D not certain. CDR3 size: 14 residues. Germline assignment: CDR1 LNHDA and CDR2 SQIVND (reference sequence). V was trimmed by 3 bases and J by 1 base, leaving 9 bases between them. The CDR3, as DNA: TGTGCCAGTAGTATTATTGGTTTCCAAGAGACCCAGTACTTC. It is translated as CASSIIGFQETQYF.

The V and J genes are TRBV6-6 and TRBJ2-5, with D possibly being TRBD1 or TRBD2 (5 bases each). The CDR3 runs 16 residues. V lost 5 bases and J 7 bases, leaving 23 bases between the germline ends. Germline CDR1 reads MNHNY; CDR2 reads SVGAGI (reference sequence). Written as DNA, the CDR3 is TGTGCCAGCAGTCTGGGACGGACGACCATAGAAGGGACCCAGTACTTC. This sequence encodes CASSLGRTTIEGTQYF.

There are a few counts of this clone. The CDR3 DNA reads TGTGCCACCAGCAGAGTAGGCGACGAGCAGTACTTC. As protein: CATSRVGDEQYF. The chain links TRBV15 to TRBJ2-7; unclear D gene. V lost 1 base, J lost 5 bases, and 6 bases lay in between. The CDR3 length is 12 residues. Germline CDR1 is LNHNV and CDR2 is YYDKDF (reference sequence).

The chain uses TRBV7-6 and TRBJ2-2, with D possibly TRBD2 on 5 matching bases. The CDR3 loop spans 16 amino acids. Germline CDR1 SGHVS, CDR2 FNYEAQ. V was pared by 2 bases and J by 5 bases, with 15 bases between. The CDR3 here is CASSLSSGGGTGELFF. Here the CDR3 DNA reads TGTGCCAGCAGCTTAAGTTCCGGAGGTGGTACCGGGGAGCTGTTTTTT. Based on the CDR3 plus reference TRBV7-6 and TRBJ2-2, the full variable domain is GAGVSQSPRYKVTKRGQDVALRCDPISGHVSLYWYRQALGQGPEFLTYFNYEAQQDKSGLPNDRFSAERPEGSISTLTIQRTEQRDSAMYRCASSLSSGGGTGELFFGEGSRLTVL.

The chain employs TRBV6-5 and TRBJ2-1; 8 bases line up with TRBD1. CDR3 length equals 12 residues. The J segment lost 7 bases and the V segment lost 5 bases, leaving 1 base of the junction unmatched. Per the germline V gene, CDR1 is MNHEY and CDR2 is SVGAGI. The CDR3 reads CASSRQGNEQFF. In DNA form, the CDR3 reads TGTGCCAGCAGTCGACAGGGGAATGAGCAGTTCTTC.

The V gene is TRBV30, the J gene TRBJ2-4; TRBD1 matches at 11 bases. There are 14 residues in the CDR3. V lost 7 bases to trimming and J lost 8 bases; unmatched junction nucleotides: 10. The germline gives CDR1 GTSNPN, CDR2 SVGIG (reference sequence). The CDR3 reads CASTKDRGLDIQYF. The CDR3 bases are TGTGCCTCAACCAAGGACAGGGGGCTGGACATTCAGTACTTC.

This chain links TRBV5-1 with TRBJ1-3; D remains ambiguous. Trimming took 2 bases from V and 4 from J, leaving 10 bases between them. The CDR3 has 14 residues. Per germline, CDR1 SGHRS and CDR2 YFSETQ. The DNA for the CDR3 is TGCGCCAGCAGCTTTTACGGGTCAGGAAACACCATATATTTT. It codes for CASSFYGSGNTIYF.

This chain links TRBV28 with TRBJ2-3; TRBD2 matches at 11 bases. With V trimmed by 6 bases and J by 1 base, 12 bases remained unmatched. The CDR3 consists of 18 residues. Germline V gives CDR1 MDHEN, CDR2 SYDVKM. The CDR3 region is CASSPRTSGGTRTDTQYF. CDR3 DNA sequence: TGTGCCAGCAGCCCTAGAACTAGCGGGGGAACCCGCACAGATACGCAGTATTTT.

The CDR3 spells CASSIEDRGYNEQFF. The CDR3 DNA reads as TGTGCCAGTAGTATAGAGGACAGGGGATACAATGAGCAGTTCTTC. The chain joins TRBV19 to TRBJ2-1; 9 bases match TRBD1. The CDR3 is 15 amino acids. The V gene's germline CDR1 is LNHDA and CDR2 SQIVND (reference sequence). Trimming took 0 bases from V and 4 from J; bases not matched to a gene: 1. The full variable domain, its missing parts supplied by reference TRBV19 and TRBJ2-1, is DGGITQSPKYLFRKEGQNVTLSCEQNLNHDAMYWYRQDPGQGLRLIYYSQIVNDFQKGDIAEGYSVSREKKESFPLTVTSAQKNPTAFYLCASSIEDRGYNEQFFGPGTRLTVL.

V usage is TRBV3-1 (or the pseudogene TRBV3-2) and J usage is TRBJ2-5; TRBD1 aligns across 7 bases. CDR1 is LGHDT, CDR2 YNNKEL, per germline (reference sequence). V lost 0 bases, J lost 1 base, and 11 bases stayed unmatched. This CDR3 spans 18 amino acids. CDR3 sequence (DNA): TGTGCCAGCAGCCAAGATTATTTAGTTGGGACAGCCCAAGAGACCCAGTACTTC. Translating gives CASSQDYLVGTAQETQYF.

The chain couples TRBV7-9 to TRBJ1-4; the match to TRBD1 covers 7 bases. The CDR3 has 14 residues. Trimming at V came to 8 bases and at J to 5 bases, leaving 8 bases not matched to a gene. Germline CDR1 reads SEHNR; CDR2 reads FQNEAQ (reference sequence). The chain's CDR3 is CASDRQGLNEKLFF. CDR3 sequence (DNA): TGTGCCAGCGACAGACAGGGTTTAAATGAAAAACTGTTTTTT.

V gene TRBV14 combines with J gene TRBJ2-5; D unclear. The CDR3 consists of 13 residues. V dropped 0 bases and J dropped 1 base, with 3 bases sitting between them. Germline-derived CDR1 and CDR2 are SGHDN and FVKESK. The CDR3 nucleotides are TGTGCCAGCAGCCAAGATCTCCAAGAGACCCAGTACTTC. This codes for CASSQDLQETQYF.

In its sample, this clone was seen a few times. Other nucleotide sequences from this sample produce the same CDR3. The chain employs TRBV7-2 and TRBJ1-2, with D hard to call. The CDR3 is made up of 14 amino acids. Trimming left V 1 base short and J 3 bases short, with 9 bases between. Germline CDR1 reads SGHTA; CDR2 reads FQGNSA. Here the CDR3 DNA reads TGTGCCAGCAGCTTAGGTCCGGGCTACTATGGCTACACCTTC. Its protein product is CASSLGPGYYGYTF.

This clone was observed a handful of times. The chain joins TRBV6-2 or TRBV6-3 to TRBJ2-2; 7 bases are a match to TRBD1. This CDR3 has 18 amino acids. J gave up 1 base and V 6 bases, and 14 bases lay outside the gene matches. Germline CDR1 MNHEY, CDR2 SVGEGT. The CDR3 loop reads CASSLPRPRQGNTGELFF. In DNA, the CDR3 is TGTGCCAGCAGCCTACCGAGACCAAGACAGGGGAACACCGGGGAGCTGTTTTTT.

The chain is built from TRBV9 and TRBJ1-1; tentative D call: TRBD1 (5 bases). V was shortened by 4 bases and J by 1 base, with 14 bases between the two germline ends. Per germline, CDR1 SGDLS and CDR2 YYNGEE. This CDR3 is 15 amino acids long. CDR3: CASSLTGVKNTEAFF. The CDR3 DNA reads TGTGCCAGCAGCCTCACGGGGGTTAAGAACACTGAAGCTTTCTTT.

The chain couples TRBV9 to TRBJ2-3; D might be TRBD1 or TRBD2, each matching 5 bases. CDR1 and CDR2 (germline): SGDLS, YYNGEE. The ends were cut back, 5 bases at V and 4 bases at J, with 14 bases in the middle. This CDR3 spans 14 amino acids. The CDR3 nucleotides are TGTGCCAGCAGAACCGGGACGGGTTCAGATACGCAGTATTTT. Its translation is CASRTGTGSDTQYF.

V gene TRBV11-2 combines with J gene TRBJ2-6, with TRBD2 matching 12 bases. The CDR3 has 18 residues. Germline V gene sequence: CDR1 SGHAT, CDR2 FQNNGV. The junction had 2 bases not matched to a gene; V was cut back by 1 base and J by 1 base. This CDR3 is CASSLALAGGSGANVLTF. The CDR3 nucleotides are TGTGCCAGCAGCTTAGCCCTAGCGGGAGGGTCTGGGGCCAACGTCCTGACTTTC.

The chain couples TRBV19 to TRBJ2-7, with 8 nucleotides matching TRBD2. The CDR3 totals 15 residues. Losses at the gene ends were 6 bases for V and 0 bases for J; bases not matched to a gene: 7. Germline-derived CDR1 and CDR2 are LNHDA and SQIVND (reference sequence). The CDR3 region is CASSASSGSSYEQYF. In DNA form, the CDR3 reads TGTGCCAGTAGCGCATCGAGCGGGAGCTCCTACGAGCAGTACTTC.

The chain is built from TRBV7-9 and TRBJ1-1; 8 bases are shared with TRBD1. CDR3 length: 13 amino acids. V lost 3 bases, J lost 4 bases, and 1 base stayed unmatched. Per the germline V gene, CDR1 is SEHNR and CDR2 is FQNEAQ (reference sequence). CDR3 in amino acids: CASSLDRATEAFF. The CDR3 DNA sequence: TGTGCCAGCAGCTTGGACAGGGCCACTGAAGCTTTCTTT.

This clone occurred a few times. This sequence joins TRBV19 and TRBJ2-3; D perhaps matches TRBD2 (5 bases). Germline assignment: CDR1 LNHDA and CDR2 SQIVND (reference sequence). V lost 2 bases to trimming and J lost 0 bases, with 12 bases between them. The CDR3 has 16 residues. CDR3 DNA sequence: TGTGCCAGTAGTATATTGAGCGGTACTAGCACAGATACGCAGTATTTT. This gives the protein CASSILSGTSTDTQYF.